A single sample gave rise to the 26 T cell receptor beta chains below, sequenced in a study of blood T cell repertoires in COVID-19. Measured with immunoSEQ multiplex PCR; TCRdb has only the in-frame clones, and not every one. The data hold 200,000 to 300,000 clones, with 86% observed a single time. Specimen: peripheral blood. The receptors shown here come from a man between 25 and 39 years old with active or convalescent COVID-19.

A single count supports this clone. The CDR3 reads CASSREDRNTEAFF. CDR3 nucleotide sequence: TGTGCCAGCAGTCGAGAGGACAGGAACACTGAAGCTTTCTTT. The chain is built from TRBV3-1 (or the pseudogene TRBV3-2) and TRBJ1-1, with D possibly TRBD1 on 6 matching bases. The CDR3 consists of 14 residues. V was shortened by 6 bases and J by 1 base, with 12 bases between the two germline ends. Germline V gene lookup returns CDR1 LGHDT and CDR2 YNNKEL (reference sequence).

This rearrangement joins TRBV2 to TRBJ2-7; D is unclear. V lost 5 bases and J 6 bases, leaving 14 bases between the germline ends. This CDR3 region has 13 residues. Germline loops: CDR1 SNHLY, CDR2 FYNNEI. The CDR3 bases are TGTGCCAGCAGTATCCCCCCTTTTAGCGAGCAGTACTTC. This sequence encodes CASSIPPFSEQYF.

The genes are TRBV14 and TRBJ2-6; possible D gene TRBD2, 6 bases. V lost 0 bases to trimming and J lost 2 bases, with 14 bases between them. Germline loops: CDR1 SGHDN, CDR2 FVKESK. The CDR3 spans 18 residues. The CDR3: CASSQEVLGGTGANVLTF. In nucleotides, the CDR3 is TGTGCCAGCAGCCAAGAAGTTCTCGGGGGAACTGGGGCCAACGTCCTGACTTTC.

The CDR3 region is CASRGVTDTQYF. In DNA, the CDR3 is TGTGCCAGCCGGGGGGTGACAGATACGCAGTATTTT. This rearrangement joins TRBV2 to TRBJ2-3, with 7 bases lining up with TRBD2. Germline CDR1 is SNHLY and CDR2 is FYNNEI. J was trimmed by 3 bases and V by 8 bases; bases with no gene match: 2. The CDR3 extends over 12 amino acids. The variable domain in full, with the rest retrieved from reference TRBV2 and TRBJ2-3, is EPEVTQTPSHQVTQMGQEVILRCVPISNHLYFYWYRQILGQKVEFLVSFYNNEISEKSEIFDDQFSVERPDGSNFTLKIRSTKLEDSAMYFCASRGVTDTQYFGPGTRLTVL.

The chain has TRBV7-2 and TRBJ2-3, with D maybe TRBD1 (5 bases). The CDR3 length is 15 residues. Germline loops: CDR1 SGHTA, CDR2 FQGNSA. The V and J ends lost 2 bases and 3 bases respectively, with 12 bases between them. The CDR3 here is CASSLSNQGTDTQYF. Here the CDR3 DNA reads TGTGCCAGCAGCTTATCTAACCAGGGAACAGATACGCAGTATTTT.

The J gene is TRBJ1-1, the V gene TRBV15, with unresolved D. V was pared by 0 bases and J by 10 bases, with 12 bases between. CDR3 length: 13 residues. Germline values: CDR1 LNHNV, CDR2 YYDKDF (reference sequence). The chain's CDR3 is CATSRDNVVRAFF. CDR3 nucleotide sequence: TGTGCCACCAGCAGAGATAATGTTGTGCGAGCTTTCTTT.

The CDR3 nucleotides are TGTGCCAGCAGCACAACAGGGGTCGGGCAGCCCCAGCATTTT. Translated, it gives CASSTTGVGQPQHF. V and J are TRBV6-5 and TRBJ1-5; 7 bases align to TRBD1. The CDR3 totals 14 residues. Looked up from germline, CDR1 is MNHEY and CDR2 is SVGAGI. The trim removed 6 bases at V and 7 bases at J, leaving 9 bases unmatched.

This sequence joins TRBV5-4 and TRBJ2-7; possible D gene TRBD2, 6 bases. Deletions cut 2 bases from V and 3 bases from J, with 12 bases between. This CDR3 region has 14 residues. Germline V gene data show CDR1 as SGHNT and CDR2 as YYREEE (reference sequence). CDR3 DNA: TGTGCCAGCAGCTTTGGGTCGGGGGACTACGAGCAGTACTTC. Translation gives CASSFGSGDYEQYF.

The rearrangement joins TRBV13 to TRBJ2-3; 7 nucleotides line up with TRBD2. This CDR3 is 15 amino acids long. V was pared by 5 bases and J by 3 bases, with 8 bases of the junction left unmatched. CDR1 is PRHDT, CDR2 FYEKMQ, per germline (reference sequence). CDR3 coding DNA: TGTGCCAGCAGCGGTCGGGGGGTTCGGACAGATACGCAGTATTTT. Residues: CASSGRGVRTDTQYF.

This clone was counted once. The rearrangement joins TRBV6-6 to TRBJ1-1; TRBD1 aligns across 7 bases. CDR1 is MNHNY and CDR2 is SVGAGI in the germline V gene (reference sequence). The CDR3 length is 13 residues. With 9 bases clipped from V and 0 bases from J, the junction kept 4 bases outside the gene matches. The CDR3 nucleotides read TGTGCCAGTAGGGACAGAATGAACACTGAAGCTTTCTTT. Translated, it gives CASRDRMNTEAFF.

The chain carries TRBV3-1 (or the pseudogene TRBV3-2) and TRBJ1-4; D possibly corresponds to TRBD1 (5 bases). V was clipped by 1 base and J by 6 bases, with 15 bases between them. Germline values: CDR1 LGHDT, CDR2 YNNKEL (reference sequence). This CDR3 has 16 amino acids. The CDR3 here is CASSQVRSRVDEKLFF. The CDR3 DNA is TGTGCCAGCAGCCAAGTTCGGTCCAGGGTAGATGAAAAACTGTTTTTT.

This chain joins TRBV7-6 and TRBJ2-2; 10 bases align to TRBD2. This CDR3 has 16 residues. CDR1 is SGHVS, CDR2 FNYEAQ, per germline. With 5 bases clipped from V and 6 bases from J, the junction kept 9 bases outside the gene matches. Here the CDR3 reads CASSKAGGPLSGELFF. The CDR3 region has the DNA TGTGCCAGCAGCAAAGCGGGGGGGCCCCTCTCCGGGGAGCTGTTTTTT.

The rearrangement uses TRBV2 and TRBJ1-2; D not certain. V lost 6 bases to trimming and J lost 4 bases, with 9 bases between them. The germline gives CDR1 SNHLY, CDR2 FYNNEI. The CDR3 covers 12 residues. The DNA for the CDR3 is TGTGCCAGCAGGGAGGGCGGCTATGGCTACACCTTC. It codes for CASREGGYGYTF.

The V and J genes are TRBV7-2 and TRBJ2-7, with a tentative D call TRBD2 (7 bases). With 6 bases removed from V and 1 base from J, the gap between germline ends came to 10 bases. Germline CDR1 is SGHTA and CDR2 is FQGNSA. CDR3 length equals 13 residues. The CDR3 loop is CASRGGESYEQYF. The CDR3 DNA follows: TGTGCCAGCAGAGGGGGGGAGTCCTACGAGCAGTACTTC.

The chain recombines TRBV9 with TRBJ2-2; 8 bases line up with TRBD1. V shed 3 bases and J 5 bases; nucleotides not matched to a gene: 6. CDR1 is SGDLS and CDR2 is YYNGEE in the germline V gene. This CDR3 contains 15 residues. The CDR3 bases are TGTGCCAGCAGCGCGCAGGACAGGGCGACCGGGGAGCTGTTTTTT. Translation: CASSAQDRATGELFF.

A note on this clone: Germline and junction disagree at one end, which may indicate a read error. This sequence joins TRBV18 and TRBJ2-3; 8 nucleotides agree with TRBD2. Germline V gene data show CDR1 as KGHSH and CDR2 as LQKENI. This CDR3 region has 16 residues. The CDR3 loop is CATSPWRGAGEDTQYF. The CDR3 bases are TGTGCCACCTCACCATGGCGGGGGGCCGGGGAAGATACGCAGTATTTT.

In DNA, the CDR3 is TGTGCCAGCAGCCCGGGACAGGGCGCTCAGCCCCAGCATTTT. The encoded protein is CASSPGQGAQPQHF. This sequence joins TRBV7-2 and TRBJ1-5, with 9 bases fitting TRBD1. V was pared by 5 bases and J by 6 bases, with 5 bases of the junction left unmatched. Germline CDR1 and CDR2: SGHTA and FQGNSA. The CDR3 contains 14 residues.

The chain employs TRBV11-3 and TRBJ2-1; the match to TRBD2 covers 12 bases. CDR1 is SGHNT and CDR2 is YENEEA in the germline V gene. CDR3 length equals 15 residues. J gave up 7 bases and V 3 bases, and 4 bases lay outside the gene matches. The CDR3 DNA is TGTGCCAGCAGCTTTGGGACTAGCGGGTATAATGAGCAGTTCTTC. As protein: CASSFGTSGYNEQFF.

V gene TRBV10-1 combines with J gene TRBJ2-7; unclear D gene. CDR1 WNHNN and CDR2 SYGVQD come from the germline V gene (reference sequence). The ends were cut back, 3 bases at V and 6 bases at J, with 9 bases in the middle. There are 12 residues in the CDR3. Here the CDR3 DNA reads TGCGCCAGCAGTGATTCCCCCGGCGAGCAGTACTTC. Translation gives CASSDSPGEQYF.

V and J are TRBV2 and TRBJ1-1; D is uncertain. Trimming stripped 1 base from V and 0 bases from J, with 3 bases between. CDR1 is SNHLY and CDR2 is FYNNEI in the germline V gene. The CDR3 consists of 13 residues. CDR3 loop: CASSEDMNTEAFF. The DNA of the CDR3 is TGTGCCAGCAGTGAAGACATGAACACTGAAGCTTTCTTT. The full variable domain, rest sourced from reference TRBV2 and TRBJ1-1, is EPEVTQTPSHQVTQMGQEVILRCVPISNHLYFYWYRQILGQKVEFLVSFYNNEISEKSEIFDDQFSVERPDGSNFTLKIRSTKLEDSAMYFCASSEDMNTEAFFGQGTRLTVV.

The genes are TRBV3-1 (or the pseudogene TRBV3-2) and TRBJ2-3; TRBD2 aligns across 7 bases. V lost 3 bases and J lost 2; bases outside the gene matches: 11. The CDR3 has 17 amino acids. The germline V gene has CDR1 LGHDT and CDR2 YNNKEL (reference sequence). CDR3: CASSQVYPGLHTDTQYF. Written as DNA, the CDR3 is TGTGCCAGCAGCCAGGTTTATCCGGGACTACACACAGATACGCAGTATTTT.

The chain recombines TRBV4-2 with TRBJ1-1; no reliable D call. CDR1 and CDR2 from the germline V gene are LGHNA and YNFKEQ. With 8 bases removed from V and 11 bases from J, the gap between germline ends came to 12 bases. This CDR3 contains 10 residues. CDR3 in amino acids: CASGGSSAFF. The DNA for the CDR3 is TGTGCCAGCGGAGGTTCGAGCGCTTTCTTT.

The chain is built from TRBV5-1 and TRBJ2-1; 8 nucleotides agree with TRBD1. V shed 6 bases and J 2 bases; nucleotides not matched to a gene: 7. In germline, CDR1 is SGHRS, CDR2 YFSETQ. This CDR3 contains 15 residues. The CDR3 loop reads CASTLRQGTYNEQFF. The CDR3 DNA reads TGCGCCAGCACCCTTCGACAGGGGACCTACAATGAGCAGTTCTTC. The full variable domain, rest sourced from reference TRBV5-1 and TRBJ2-1, is KAGVTQTPRYLIKTRGQQVTLSCSPISGHRSVSWYQQTPGQGLQFLFEYFSETQRNKGNFPGRFSGRQFSNSRSEMNVSTLELGDSALYLCASTLRQGTYNEQFFGPGTRLTVL.

This clone was detected a few times. The rearrangement links TRBV20-1 to TRBJ2-1; D not certain. V was clipped by 5 bases and J by 12 bases, with 14 bases between them. CDR1 and CDR2 (germline): DFQATT, SNEGSKA (reference sequence). There are 11 residues in the CDR3. CDR3 loop: CSASLTAGQFF. In DNA, the CDR3 is TGCAGTGCTTCGTTAACCGCCGGGCAGTTCTTC.

The chain is built from TRBV29-1 and TRBJ1-2, with TRBD1 matching 7 bases. CDR1 is SQVTM and CDR2 is ANQGSEA in the germline V gene. The CDR3 has 12 residues. V shed 4 bases, J shed 8 bases, and the junction held 7 bases outside the gene matches. The CDR3 loop reads CSVGPGGRGYTF. CDR3 DNA: TGCAGCGTTGGGCCAGGGGGTCGGGGCTACACCTTC.

The chain joins TRBV13 to TRBJ2-7, with a possible D match to TRBD1 (6 bases). CDR3 size: 13 residues. Trimming pared 5 bases from V and 5 bases from J, leaving 13 bases between. Germline V gene lookup returns CDR1 PRHDT and CDR2 FYEKMQ (reference sequence). In nucleotides, the CDR3 is TGTGCCAGCAGCCCACAGACAGGTAACGAGCAGTACTTC. This gives the protein CASSPQTGNEQYF.